This is a list of T cell receptor beta chains from one sample in a study of shared clonotypes between healthy human individuals. Data came from immunoSEQ multiplex PCR; TCRdb stores just in-frame clones and leaves some out. Here the sample spans 950,000 to 1,200,000 clones, roughly 80% being singletons. The sample taken for sequencing was memory CD4+ T cells from PBMCs. The source is a young man in good health. Some clones in this sample may be carry-over from other donors' samples. Both conserved end residues are part of each CDR3. The D gene is left open where the match is weak. Size is omitted from some rows. Given values are once, few, many or a class for expanded clones.

-	TRBV10-1	TRBJ2-5	-	CASSGTGPRKETQYF	TGCGCCAGCAGTGGAACCGGGCCCCGCAAAGAGACCCAGTACTTC
once	TRBV10-3	TRBJ2-2	-	CAISESSGRGGELFF	TGTGCCATCAGTGAGTCTAGTGGGCGGGGCGGGGAGCTGTTTTTT
-	TRBV30	TRBJ2-7	-	CAWSLGLEGYEQYF	TGTGCCTGGAGCCTAGGACTCGAAGGATACGAGCAGTACTTC
-	TRBV6-5	TRBJ2-2	-	CASSYSIPSPGELFF	TGTGCCAGCAGTTACTCGATACCGTCCCCCGGGGAGCTGTTTTTT
-	TRBV6-1	TRBJ1-2	-	CASSEGFWGGYTF	TGTGCCAGCAGTGAAGGGTTCTGGGGTGGCTACACCTTC
-	TRBV6-6	TRBJ2-3	-	CASSYGARGTQYF	TGTGCCAGCAGTTATGGGGCTCGGGGTACGCAGTATTTT
-	TRBV18	TRBJ2-3	-	CASSPGTRTDTQYF	TGTGCCAGCTCACCAGGGACGAGGACAGATACGCAGTATTTT
-	TRBV6-1	TRBJ1-1	-	CASSEGWGVTEAFF	TGTGCCAGCAGTGAAGGGTGGGGAGTCACTGAAGCTTTCTTT
few	TRBV5-5	TRBJ1-1	-	CASSNPLGSPEAFF	TGTGCCAGCAGTAACCCGTTAGGGAGCCCTGAAGCTTTCTTT
once	TRBV18	TRBJ2-5	-	CASSPPSTGQETQYF	TGTGCCAGCTCACCTCCCTCCACAGGGCAGGAGACCCAGTACTTC
-	TRBV5-1	TRBJ1-3	-	CASSFGRDRTSSGNTIYF	TGCGCCAGCAGCTTCGGACGGGACCGTACCTCCTCTGGAAACACCATATATTTT
once	TRBV28	TRBJ2-7	-	CASTSRQSSYEQYF	TGTGCCAGCACTTCGCGGCAGAGCTCCTACGAGCAGTACTTC
-	TRBV27	TRBJ1-2	-	CASSLNRDHNYGYTF	TGTGCCAGCAGTTTAAACAGGGATCACAACTATGGCTACACCTTC
-	TRBV4-1	TRBJ2-7	TRBD1	CASSQGTGVTYEQYF	TGCGCCAGCAGCCAAGGGACAGGAGTTACCTACGAGCAGTACTTC
-	TRBV28	TRBJ2-7	-	CASSSGFRTYEQYF	TGTGCCAGCAGTTCAGGGTTCCGGACCTACGAGCAGTACTTC
few	TRBV4-1	TRBJ1-2	-	CASSRVDSYGYTF	TGCGCCAGCAGCAGGGTGGATAGCTATGGCTACACCTTC
-	TRBV7-2	TRBJ2-2	-	CASSPKNTGELFF	TGTGCCAGCAGCCCAAAAAACACCGGGGAGCTGTTTTTT
-	TRBV28	TRBJ2-7	TRBD2	CASLTTGEGSSYEQYF	TGTGCCAGCTTGACAACGGGGGAGGGGAGCTCCTACGAGCAGTACTTC
-	TRBV5-1	TRBJ2-2	-	CASSLVPGTGELFF	TGCGCCAGCAGCTTGGTACCCGGAACCGGGGAGCTGTTTTTT
-	TRBV19	TRBJ2-2	TRBD1	CASSIPLWTGAGELFF	TGTGCCAGTAGTATCCCCCTTTGGACAGGTGCCGGGGAGCTGTTTTTT
once	TRBV28	TRBJ2-1	TRBD2	CASSLSGGPVLDEQFF	TGTGCCAGCAGTTTATCGGGAGGGCCCGTCCTAGATGAGCAGTTCTTC
many	TRBV2	TRBJ1-1	-	CASGSEMNTEAFF	TGTGCCAGCGGGTCAGAGATGAACACTGAAGCTTTCTTT
-	TRBV2	TRBJ1-6	TRBD1	CASRGQGAPGNSPLHF	TGTGCCAGCAGGGGACAGGGGGCGCCTGGAAATTCACCCCTCCACTTT
many	TRBV2	TRBJ2-1	-	CASLPGAGSYNEQFF	TGTGCCAGCCTCCCGGGGGCGGGCTCCTACAATGAGCAGTTCTTC
many	TRBV5-1	TRBJ2-2	-	CASSFIAASVNTGELFF	TGCGCCAGCAGCTTTATAGCGGCCTCAGTTAACACCGGGGAGCTGTTTTTT
-	TRBV7-2	TRBJ2-3	-	CASSLVGASTDTQYF	TGTGCCAGCAGCTTAGTGGGGGCCAGCACAGATACGCAGTATTTT
-	TRBV30	TRBJ2-3	TRBD1	CAWSSGQGGADTQYF	TGTGCCTGGAGCTCGGGACAGGGGGGAGCAGATACGCAGTATTTT
-	TRBV28	TRBJ2-1	TRBD2	CASRYPSGRSYNEQFF	TGTGCCAGCAGGTACCCTAGCGGGAGGTCCTACAATGAGCAGTTCTTC
-	TRBV6-6	TRBJ1-2	-	CASSYRSYGYTF	TGTGCCAGCAGTTACAGGTCCTATGGCTACACCTTC
-	TRBV2	TRBJ1-4	-	CASSGDAIGEKLFF	TGTGCCAGCAGTGGGGACGCAATTGGGGAAAAACTGTTTTTT
once	TRBV28	TRBJ1-4	-	CASSSPVGANEKLFF	TGTGCCAGCAGTTCCCCGGTGGGGGCTAATGAAAAACTGTTTTTT
once	TRBV5-4	TRBJ2-2	-	CASSPTKNTGELFF	TGTGCCAGCTCCCCCACTAAGAACACCGGGGAGCTGTTTTTT
-	TRBV7-2	TRBJ2-7	-	CASSSGGGAYEQYF	TGTGCCAGCAGCTCCGGGGGAGGAGCCTACGAGCAGTACTTC
-	TRBV14	TRBJ2-3	TRBD2	CASSQVGGPQGDPSTDTQYF	TGTGCCAGCAGCCAAGTGGGAGGGCCACAAGGGGACCCTAGCACAGATACGCAGTATTTT
few	TRBV5-4	TRBJ1-4	TRBD1	CASSARDRGPAKLFF	TGTGCCAGCAGCGCCCGGGACAGGGGGCCTGCAAAACTGTTTTTT
-	TRBV30	TRBJ1-1	-	CAWMPKLVPGGDEAFF	TGTGCCTGGATGCCGAAGTTAGTACCCGGCGGGGATGAAGCTTTCTTT
-	TRBV4-3	TRBJ2-5	TRBD2	CASSQERAGGGETQYF	TGCGCCAGCAGCCAAGAAAGAGCGGGAGGTGGAGAGACCCAGTACTTC
-	TRBV29-1	TRBJ1-5	-	CSVAQANQPQHF	TGCAGCGTTGCACAGGCTAATCAGCCCCAGCATTTT
-	TRBV4-2	TRBJ2-1	-	CASSQVQGSSYNEQFF	TGTGCCAGCAGCCAAGTTCAGGGGAGCTCCTACAATGAGCAGTTCTTC
-	TRBV4-1	TRBJ2-6	TRBD2	CASSQALAGGGGANVLTF	TGCGCCAGCAGCCAAGCCCTAGCGGGAGGTGGTGGGGCCAACGTCCTGACTTTC
-	TRBV6-5	TRBJ2-7	-	CASSYRMAGSSYEQYF	TGTGCCAGCAGTTACAGAATGGCGGGAAGCTCCTACGAGCAGTACTTC
-	TRBV19	TRBJ1-1	-	CASSIALGGTEAFF	TGTGCCAGTAGTATAGCTCTGGGCGGGACTGAAGCTTTCTTT